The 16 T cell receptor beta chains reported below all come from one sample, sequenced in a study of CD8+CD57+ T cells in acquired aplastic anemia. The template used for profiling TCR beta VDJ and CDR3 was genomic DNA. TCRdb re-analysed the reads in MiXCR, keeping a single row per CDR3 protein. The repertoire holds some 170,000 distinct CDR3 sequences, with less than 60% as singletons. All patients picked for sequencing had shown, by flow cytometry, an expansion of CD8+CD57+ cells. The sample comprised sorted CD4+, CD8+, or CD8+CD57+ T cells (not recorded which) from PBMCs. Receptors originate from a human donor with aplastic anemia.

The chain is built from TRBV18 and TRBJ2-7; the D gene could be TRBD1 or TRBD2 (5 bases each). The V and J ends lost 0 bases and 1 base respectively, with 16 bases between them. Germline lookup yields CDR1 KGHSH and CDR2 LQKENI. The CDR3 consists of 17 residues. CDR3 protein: CASSPPVGTTRSYEQYF. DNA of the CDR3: TGTGCCAGCTCACCACCAGTGGGGACGACTCGATCCTACGAGCAGTACTTC.

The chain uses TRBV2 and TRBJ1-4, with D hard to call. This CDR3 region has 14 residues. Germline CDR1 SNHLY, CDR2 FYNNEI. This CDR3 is CVLIRVGDNEKLFF. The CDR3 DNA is TGTGTGCTGATTAGGGTCGGGGATAATGAAAAACTGTTTTTT.

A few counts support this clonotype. The CDR3 is CASSPSARGGAGTQYF. DNA for the CDR3: TGCGCCAGCAGCCCGAGCGCGCGCGGGGGGGCCGGGACCCAGTACTTC. The chain is built from TRBV4-3 and TRBJ2-5, with TRBD2 matching over 9 bases. Germline-derived CDR1 and CDR2 are LGHNA and YSLEER. J gave up 7 bases and V 4 bases, and 13 bases lay outside the gene matches. The CDR3 is 16 amino acids.

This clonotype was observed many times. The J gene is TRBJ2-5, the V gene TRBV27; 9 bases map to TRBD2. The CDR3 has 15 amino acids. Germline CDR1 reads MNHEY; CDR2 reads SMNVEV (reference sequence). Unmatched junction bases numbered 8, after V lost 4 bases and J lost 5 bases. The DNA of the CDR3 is TGTGCCAGCAGTTCCCGCGGGGGGGATGCGGAGACCCAGTACTTC. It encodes CASSSRGGDAETQYF.

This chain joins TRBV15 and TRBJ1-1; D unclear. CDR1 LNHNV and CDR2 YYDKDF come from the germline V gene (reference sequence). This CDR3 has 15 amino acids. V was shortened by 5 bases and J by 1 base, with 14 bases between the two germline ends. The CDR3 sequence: CATSAGSAGNTEAFF. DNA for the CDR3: TGTGCCACCAGCGCGGGATCGGCGGGGAACACTGAAGCTTTCTTT.

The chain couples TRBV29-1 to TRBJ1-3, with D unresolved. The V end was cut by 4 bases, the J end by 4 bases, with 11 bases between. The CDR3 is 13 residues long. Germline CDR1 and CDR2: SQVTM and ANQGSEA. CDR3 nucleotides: TGCAGCGTTGGGGTGCAGGCCGGAAACACCATATATTTT. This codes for CSVGVQAGNTIYF.

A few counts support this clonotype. This CDR3 reads CATSDSTHPSYEQYF. The CDR3 nucleotides are TGTGCCACCAGTGATTCAACCCACCCCTCCTACGAGCAGTACTTC. The rearrangement uses TRBV24-1 and TRBJ2-7; D ambiguous. This CDR3 contains 15 residues. V dropped 2 bases and J dropped 0 bases, with 10 bases sitting between them. Germline CDR1 KGHDR, CDR2 SFDVKD.

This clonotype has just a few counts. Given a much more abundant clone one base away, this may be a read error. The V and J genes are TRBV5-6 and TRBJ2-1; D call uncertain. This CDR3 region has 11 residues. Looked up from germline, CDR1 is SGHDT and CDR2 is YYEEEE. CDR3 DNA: TGTGTCAGCAGCTCCATAACGGAGCAGTTCTTC. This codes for CVSSSITEQFF.

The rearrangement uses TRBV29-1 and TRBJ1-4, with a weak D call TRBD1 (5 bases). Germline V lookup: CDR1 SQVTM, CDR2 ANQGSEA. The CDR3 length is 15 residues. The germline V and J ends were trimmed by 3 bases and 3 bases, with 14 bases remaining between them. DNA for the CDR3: TGCAGCGTTGAGGGGGAAGTTGGTTCTAATGAAAAACTGTTTTTT. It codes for CSVEGEVGSNEKLFF.

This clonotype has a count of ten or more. The CDR3, as DNA: TGTGCCAGCAGCTCCCTGATTTACGATACGCAGTATTTT. Translated: CASSSLIYDTQYF. The chain recombines TRBV7-9 with TRBJ2-3; D is unresolved. V lost 4 bases and J lost 6, with 11 bases in between. Germline V gene lookup returns CDR1 SEHNR and CDR2 FQNEAQ (reference sequence). The length of the CDR3 is 13 residues.

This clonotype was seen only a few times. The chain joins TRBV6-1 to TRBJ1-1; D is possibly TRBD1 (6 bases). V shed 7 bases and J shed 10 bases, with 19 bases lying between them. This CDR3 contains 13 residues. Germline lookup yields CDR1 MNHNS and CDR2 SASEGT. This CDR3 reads CASTVRGAGGAFF. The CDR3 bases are TGTGCCAGCACAGTCAGGGGCGCGGGGGGAGCTTTCTTT.

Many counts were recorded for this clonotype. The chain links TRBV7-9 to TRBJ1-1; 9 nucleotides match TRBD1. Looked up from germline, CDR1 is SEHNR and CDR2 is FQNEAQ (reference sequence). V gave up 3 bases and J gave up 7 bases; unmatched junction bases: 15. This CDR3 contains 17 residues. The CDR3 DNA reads TGTGCCAGCAGCTTGTTTCGGACAGGGGTGCGGGTAGGTGAAGCTTTCTTT. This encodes CASSLFRTGVRVGEAFF.

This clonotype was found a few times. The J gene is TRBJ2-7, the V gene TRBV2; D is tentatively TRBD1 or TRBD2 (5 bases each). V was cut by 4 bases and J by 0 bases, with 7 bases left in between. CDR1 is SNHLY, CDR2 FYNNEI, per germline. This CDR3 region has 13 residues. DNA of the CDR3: TGTGCCAGCAGTGTGGGGGACTCCTACGAGCAGTACTTC. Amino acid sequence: CASSVGDSYEQYF.

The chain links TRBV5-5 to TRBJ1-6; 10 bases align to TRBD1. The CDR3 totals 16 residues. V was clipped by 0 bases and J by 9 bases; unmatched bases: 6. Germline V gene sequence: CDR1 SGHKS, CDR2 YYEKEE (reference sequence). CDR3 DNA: TGTGCCAGCAGCTTGGAAGTGGGGACAGGGGTTTCACCCCTCCACTTT. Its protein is CASSLEVGTGVSPLHF.

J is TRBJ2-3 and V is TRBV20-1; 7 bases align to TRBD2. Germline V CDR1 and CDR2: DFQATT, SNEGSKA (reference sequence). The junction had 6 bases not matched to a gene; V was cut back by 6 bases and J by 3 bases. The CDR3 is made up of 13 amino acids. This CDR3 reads CSAGGGGTDTQYF. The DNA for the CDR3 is TGCAGTGCGGGAGGCGGGGGTACAGATACGCAGTATTTT.

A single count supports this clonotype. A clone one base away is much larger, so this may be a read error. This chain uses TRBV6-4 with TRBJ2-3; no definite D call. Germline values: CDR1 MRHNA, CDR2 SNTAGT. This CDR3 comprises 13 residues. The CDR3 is CASSDLVGDTHYF. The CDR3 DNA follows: TGTGCCAGCAGTGACTTAGTCGGAGATACGCACTATTTT.